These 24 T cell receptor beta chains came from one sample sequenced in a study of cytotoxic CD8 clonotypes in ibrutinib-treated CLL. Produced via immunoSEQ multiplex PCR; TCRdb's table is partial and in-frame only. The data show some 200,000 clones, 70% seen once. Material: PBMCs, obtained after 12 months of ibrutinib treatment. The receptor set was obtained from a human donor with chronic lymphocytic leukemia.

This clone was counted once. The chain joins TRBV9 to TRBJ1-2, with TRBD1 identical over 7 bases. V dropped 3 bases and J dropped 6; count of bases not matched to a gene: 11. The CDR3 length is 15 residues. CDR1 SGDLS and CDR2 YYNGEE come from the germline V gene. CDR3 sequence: CASSEGGQDGNGYTF. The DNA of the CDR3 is TGTGCCAGCAGCGAGGGAGGACAGGATGGAAATGGCTACACCTTC.

The CDR3 is CASSLWSGEAGTEAFF. The CDR3 nucleotides are TGTGCCAGCAGCTTATGGTCAGGGGAAGCGGGCACTGAAGCTTTCTTT. The chain uses TRBV11-2 and TRBJ1-1, with D possibly TRBD1 on 6 matching bases. Trimming removed 2 bases from V and 4 bases from J, with 17 bases in between. The germline CDR1 and CDR2 sequences are SGHAT and FQNNGV. This CDR3 is built from 16 residues.

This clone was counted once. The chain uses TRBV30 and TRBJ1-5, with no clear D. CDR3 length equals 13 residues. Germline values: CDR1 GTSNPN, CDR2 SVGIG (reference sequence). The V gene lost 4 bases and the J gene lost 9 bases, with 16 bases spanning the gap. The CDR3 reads CAWKSGPLGPQHF. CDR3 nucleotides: TGTGCCTGGAAATCCGGGCCCTTAGGGCCCCAGCATTTT.

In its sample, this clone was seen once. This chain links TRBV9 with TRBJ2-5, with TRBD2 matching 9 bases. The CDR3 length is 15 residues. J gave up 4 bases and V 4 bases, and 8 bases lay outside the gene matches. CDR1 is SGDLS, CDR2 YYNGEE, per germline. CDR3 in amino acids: CASSPEAGGGETQYF. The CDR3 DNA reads TGTGCCAGCAGCCCAGAGGCGGGAGGGGGAGAGACCCAGTACTTC.

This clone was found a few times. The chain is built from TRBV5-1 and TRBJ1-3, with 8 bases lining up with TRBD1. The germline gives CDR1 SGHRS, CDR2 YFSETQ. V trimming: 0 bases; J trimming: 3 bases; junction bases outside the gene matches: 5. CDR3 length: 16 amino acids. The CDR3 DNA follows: TGCGCCAGCAGCTTGGATGGCAGGGGGCTTGGAAACACCATATATTTT. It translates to CASSLDGRGLGNTIYF.

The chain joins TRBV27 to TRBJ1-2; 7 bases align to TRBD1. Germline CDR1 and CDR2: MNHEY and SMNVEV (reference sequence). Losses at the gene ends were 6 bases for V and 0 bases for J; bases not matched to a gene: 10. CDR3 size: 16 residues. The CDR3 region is CASSDGQVGANYGYTF. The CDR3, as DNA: TGTGCCAGCAGCGACGGACAGGTTGGGGCTAACTATGGCTACACCTTC.

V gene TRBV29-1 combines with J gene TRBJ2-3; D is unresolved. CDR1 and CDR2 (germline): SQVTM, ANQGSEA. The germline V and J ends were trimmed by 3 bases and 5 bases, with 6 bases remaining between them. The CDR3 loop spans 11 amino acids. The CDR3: CSVEDGDTQYF. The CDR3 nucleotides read TGCAGCGTTGAGGACGGAGATACGCAGTATTTT.

The chain's CDR3 is CSVLRDSYEQYF. The DNA for the CDR3 is TGCAGCGTTCTCAGGGACTCCTACGAGCAGTACTTC. The chain couples TRBV29-1 to TRBJ2-7; D is perhaps TRBD1 (5 bases). The CDR3 consists of 12 residues. Germline V gene sequence: CDR1 SQVTM, CDR2 ANQGSEA. Trimming removed 5 bases from V and 0 bases from J, with 8 bases in between.

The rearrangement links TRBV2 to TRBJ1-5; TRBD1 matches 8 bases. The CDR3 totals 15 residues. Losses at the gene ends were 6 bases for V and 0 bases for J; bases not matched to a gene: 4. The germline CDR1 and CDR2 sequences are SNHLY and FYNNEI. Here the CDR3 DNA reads TGTGCCAGCAGACGGACAGGGTATAGCAATCAGCCCCAGCATTTT. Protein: CASRRTGYSNQPQHF. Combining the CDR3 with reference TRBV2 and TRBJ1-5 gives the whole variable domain EPEVTQTPSHQVTQMGQEVILRCVPISNHLYFYWYRQILGQKVEFLVSFYNNEISEKSEIFDDQFSVERPDGSNFTLKIRSTKLEDSAMYFCASRRTGYSNQPQHFGDGTRLSIL.

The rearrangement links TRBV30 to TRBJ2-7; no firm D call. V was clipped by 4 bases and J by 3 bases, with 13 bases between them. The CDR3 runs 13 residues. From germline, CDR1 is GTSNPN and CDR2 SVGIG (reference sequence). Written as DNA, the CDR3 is TGTGCCTGGACTCCGGGCTTGAACTACGAGCAGTACTTC. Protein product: CAWTPGLNYEQYF.

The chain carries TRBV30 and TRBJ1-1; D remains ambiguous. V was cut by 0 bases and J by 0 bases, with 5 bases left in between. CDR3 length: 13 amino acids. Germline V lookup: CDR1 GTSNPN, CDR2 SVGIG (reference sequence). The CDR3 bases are TGTGCCTGGAGTGTCTCCCTGAACACTGAAGCTTTCTTT. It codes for CAWSVSLNTEAFF.

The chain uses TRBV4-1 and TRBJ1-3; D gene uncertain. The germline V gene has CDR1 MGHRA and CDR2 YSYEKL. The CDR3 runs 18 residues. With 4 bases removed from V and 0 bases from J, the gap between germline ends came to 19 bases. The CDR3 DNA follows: TGCGCCAGCAGCCCCCGGTACAGTTGGACCCGCTCTGGAAACACCATATATTTT. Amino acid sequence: CASSPRYSWTRSGNTIYF.

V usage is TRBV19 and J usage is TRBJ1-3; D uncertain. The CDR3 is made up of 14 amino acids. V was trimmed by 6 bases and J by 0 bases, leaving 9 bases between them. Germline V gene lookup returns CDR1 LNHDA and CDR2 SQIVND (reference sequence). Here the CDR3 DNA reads TGTGCCAGTAGCATCCGGGACTCTGGAAACACCATATATTTT. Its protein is CASSIRDSGNTIYF. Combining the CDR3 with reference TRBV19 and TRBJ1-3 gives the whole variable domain DGGITQSPKYLFRKEGQNVTLSCEQNLNHDAMYWYRQDPGQGLRLIYYSQIVNDFQKGDIAEGYSVSREKKESFPLTVTSAQKNPTAFYLCASSIRDSGNTIYFGEGSWLTVV.

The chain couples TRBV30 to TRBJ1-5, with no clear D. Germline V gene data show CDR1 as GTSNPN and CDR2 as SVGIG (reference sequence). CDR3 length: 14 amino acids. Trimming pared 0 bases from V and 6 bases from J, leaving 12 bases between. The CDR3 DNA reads TGTGCCTGGAGTGTGATTGAGGGAAGTCAGCCCCAGCATTTT. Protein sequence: CAWSVIEGSQPQHF.

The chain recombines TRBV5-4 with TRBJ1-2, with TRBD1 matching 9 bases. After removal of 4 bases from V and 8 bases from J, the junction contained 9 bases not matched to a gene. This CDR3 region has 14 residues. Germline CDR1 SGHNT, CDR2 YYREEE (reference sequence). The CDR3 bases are TGTGCCAGCAGCGCACCCGGGACAGGGAACGGCTACACCTTC. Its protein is CASSAPGTGNGYTF.

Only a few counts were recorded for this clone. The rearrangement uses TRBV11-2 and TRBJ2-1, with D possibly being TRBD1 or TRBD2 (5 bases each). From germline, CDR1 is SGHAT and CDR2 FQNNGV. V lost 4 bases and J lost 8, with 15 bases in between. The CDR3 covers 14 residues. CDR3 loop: CASSSAARAHEQFF. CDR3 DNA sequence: TGTGCCAGCAGCTCAGCGGCCAGGGCCCATGAGCAGTTCTTC.

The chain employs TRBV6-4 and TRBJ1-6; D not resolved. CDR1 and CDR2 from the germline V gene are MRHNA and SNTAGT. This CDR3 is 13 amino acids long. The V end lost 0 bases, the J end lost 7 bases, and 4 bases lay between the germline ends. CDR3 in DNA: TGTGCCAGCAGTGACTCGGGGAATTCACCCCTCCACTTT. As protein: CASSDSGNSPLHF.

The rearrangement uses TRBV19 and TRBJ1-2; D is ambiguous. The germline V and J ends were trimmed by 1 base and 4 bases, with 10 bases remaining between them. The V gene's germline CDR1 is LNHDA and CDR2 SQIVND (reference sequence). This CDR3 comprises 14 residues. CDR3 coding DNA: TGTGCCAGTAGTATAGCCTTTAGCTCCTATGGCTACACCTTC. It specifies CASSIAFSSYGYTF.

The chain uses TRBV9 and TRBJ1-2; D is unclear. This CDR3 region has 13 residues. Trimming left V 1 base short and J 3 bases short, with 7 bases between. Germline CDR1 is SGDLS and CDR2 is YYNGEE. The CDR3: CASSVYWDYGYTF. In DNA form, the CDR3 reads TGTGCCAGCAGCGTATATTGGGACTATGGCTACACCTTC. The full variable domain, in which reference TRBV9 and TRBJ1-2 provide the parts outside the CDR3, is DSGVTQTPKHLITATGQRVTLRCSPRSGDLSVYWYQQSLDQGLQFLIQYYNGEERAKGNILERFSAQQFPDLHSELNLSSLELGDSALYFCASSVYWDYGYTFGSGTRLTVV.

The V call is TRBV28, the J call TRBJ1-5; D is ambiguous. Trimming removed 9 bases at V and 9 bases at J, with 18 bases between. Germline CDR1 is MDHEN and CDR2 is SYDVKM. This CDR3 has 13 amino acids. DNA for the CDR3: TGTGCCAGGACCGAAGACCGAAAGTTGCCCCAGCATTTT. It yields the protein CARTEDRKLPQHF.

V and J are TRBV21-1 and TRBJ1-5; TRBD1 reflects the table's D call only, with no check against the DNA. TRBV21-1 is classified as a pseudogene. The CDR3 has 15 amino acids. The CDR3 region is CASSSPGQGGQPQHF. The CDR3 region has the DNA TGTGCCAGCAGCTCCCCGGGACAGGGGGGCCAGCCCCAGCATTTT.

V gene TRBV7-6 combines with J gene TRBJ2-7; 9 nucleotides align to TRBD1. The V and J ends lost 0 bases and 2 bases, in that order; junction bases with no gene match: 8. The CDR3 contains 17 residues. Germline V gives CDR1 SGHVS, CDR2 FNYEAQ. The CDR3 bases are TGTGCCAGCAGCTTAGCGGCCGGGACAGGGTCCACCTACGAGCAGTACTTC. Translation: CASSLAAGTGSTYEQYF. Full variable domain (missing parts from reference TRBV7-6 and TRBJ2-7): GAGVSQSPRYKVTKRGQDVALRCDPISGHVSLYWYRQALGQGPEFLTYFNYEAQQDKSGLPNDRFSAERPEGSISTLTIQRTEQRDSAMYRCASSLAAGTGSTYEQYFGPGTRLTVT.

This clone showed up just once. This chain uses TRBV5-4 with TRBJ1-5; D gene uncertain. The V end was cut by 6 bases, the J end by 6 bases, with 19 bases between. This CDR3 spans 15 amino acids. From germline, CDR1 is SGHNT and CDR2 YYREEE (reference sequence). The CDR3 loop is CASKPGSLGFQPQHF. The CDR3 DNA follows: TGTGCCAGCAAACCGGGAAGCCTAGGATTTCAGCCCCAGCATTTT.

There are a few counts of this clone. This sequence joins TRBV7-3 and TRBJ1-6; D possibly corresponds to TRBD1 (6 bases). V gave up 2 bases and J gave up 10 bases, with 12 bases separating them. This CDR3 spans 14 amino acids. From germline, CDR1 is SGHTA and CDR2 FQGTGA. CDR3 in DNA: TGTGCCAGCAGCTTATACAGGGCCGACTCACCCCTCCACTTT. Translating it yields CASSLYRADSPLHF.